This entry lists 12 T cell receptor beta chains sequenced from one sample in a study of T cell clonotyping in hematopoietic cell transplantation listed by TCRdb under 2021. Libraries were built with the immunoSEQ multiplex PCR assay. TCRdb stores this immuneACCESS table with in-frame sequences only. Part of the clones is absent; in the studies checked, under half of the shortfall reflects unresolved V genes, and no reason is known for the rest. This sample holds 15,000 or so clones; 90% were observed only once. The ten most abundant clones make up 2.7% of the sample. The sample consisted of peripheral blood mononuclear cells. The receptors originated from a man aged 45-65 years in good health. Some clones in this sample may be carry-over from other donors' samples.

The CDR3 loop is CASSFPGGTEAFF. The DNA for the CDR3 is TGTGCCAGCAGCTTTCCAGGGGGCACTGAAGCTTTCTTT. The chain recombines TRBV5-4 with TRBJ1-1, with 7 bases fitting TRBD1. V lost 2 bases to trimming and J lost 4 bases; unmatched junction nucleotides: 2. In germline, CDR1 is SGHNT, CDR2 YYREEE (reference sequence). The CDR3 is 13 amino acids.

In DNA form, the CDR3 reads TGCGCCAGCAGCTTGGCGGGCCAAGGCGGTCAGCCCCAGCATTTT. It yields the protein CASSLAGQGGQPQHF. This chain joins TRBV5-1 and TRBJ1-5, with D hard to call. Germline loops: CDR1 SGHRS, CDR2 YFSETQ. The CDR3 contains 15 residues. Between the trimmed V and J ends, which lost 0 bases and 6 bases, there was a span of 13 bases.

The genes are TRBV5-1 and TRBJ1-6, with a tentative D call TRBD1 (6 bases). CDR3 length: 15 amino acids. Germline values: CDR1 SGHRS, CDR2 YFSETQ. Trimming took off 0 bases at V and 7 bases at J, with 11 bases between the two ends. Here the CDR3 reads CASSLVQGRNSPLHF. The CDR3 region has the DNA TGCGCCAGCAGCTTGGTGCAGGGGCGGAATTCACCCCTCCACTTT.

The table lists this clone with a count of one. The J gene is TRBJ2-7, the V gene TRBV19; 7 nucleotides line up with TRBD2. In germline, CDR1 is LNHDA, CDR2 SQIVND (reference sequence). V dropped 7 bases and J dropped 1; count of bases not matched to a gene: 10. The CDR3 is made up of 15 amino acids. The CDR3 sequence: CASTPSSGSSYEQYF. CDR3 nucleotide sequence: TGTGCCAGTACCCCGTCTAGCGGCTCATCCTACGAGCAGTACTTC.

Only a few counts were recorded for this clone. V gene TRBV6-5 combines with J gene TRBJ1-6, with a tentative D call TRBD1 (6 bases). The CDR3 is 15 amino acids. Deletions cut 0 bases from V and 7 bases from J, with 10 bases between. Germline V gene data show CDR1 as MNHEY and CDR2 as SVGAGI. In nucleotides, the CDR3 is TGTGCCAGCAGTTACTCCGGGACAACCAATTCACCCCTCCACTTT. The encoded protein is CASSYSGTTNSPLHF.

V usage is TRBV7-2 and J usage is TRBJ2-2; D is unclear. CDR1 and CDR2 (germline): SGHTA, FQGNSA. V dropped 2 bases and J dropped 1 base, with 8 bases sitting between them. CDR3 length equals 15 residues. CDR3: CASSLNGLNTGELFF. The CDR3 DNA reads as TGTGCCAGCAGCTTAAACGGGTTGAACACCGGGGAGCTGTTTTTT.

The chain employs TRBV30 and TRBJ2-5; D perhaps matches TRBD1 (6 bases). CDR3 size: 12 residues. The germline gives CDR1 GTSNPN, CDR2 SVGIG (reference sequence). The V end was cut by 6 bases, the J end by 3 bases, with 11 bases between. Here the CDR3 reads CACRGLKETQYF. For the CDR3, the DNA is TGTGCCTGCAGGGGCTTGAAAGAGACCCAGTACTTC.

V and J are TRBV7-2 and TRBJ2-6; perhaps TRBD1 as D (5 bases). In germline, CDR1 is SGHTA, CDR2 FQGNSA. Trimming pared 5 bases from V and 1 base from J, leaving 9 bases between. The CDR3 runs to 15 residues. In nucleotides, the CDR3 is TGTGCCAGCAGCGGGGCGCCTTCTGGGGCCAACGTCCTGACTTTC. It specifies CASSGAPSGANVLTF.

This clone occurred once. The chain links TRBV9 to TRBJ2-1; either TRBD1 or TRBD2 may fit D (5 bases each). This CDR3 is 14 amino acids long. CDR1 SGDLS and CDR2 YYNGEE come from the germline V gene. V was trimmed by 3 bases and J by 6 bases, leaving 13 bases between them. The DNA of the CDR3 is TGTGCCAGCAGCGCAATCCGGGGCTCCAATGAGCAGTTCTTC. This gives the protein CASSAIRGSNEQFF.

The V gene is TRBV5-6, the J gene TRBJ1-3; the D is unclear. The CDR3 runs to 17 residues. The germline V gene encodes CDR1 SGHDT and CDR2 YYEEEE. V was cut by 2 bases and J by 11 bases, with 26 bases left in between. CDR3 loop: CASSFGLDEVLSSSIYF. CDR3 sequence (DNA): TGTGCCAGCAGCTTCGGGCTGGACGAGGTATTGTCGTCCTCCATATATTTT.

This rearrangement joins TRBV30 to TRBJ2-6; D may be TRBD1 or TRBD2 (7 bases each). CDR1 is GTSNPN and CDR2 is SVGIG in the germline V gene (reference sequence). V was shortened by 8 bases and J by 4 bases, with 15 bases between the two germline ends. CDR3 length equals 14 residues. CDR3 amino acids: CAAGGGLGANVLTF. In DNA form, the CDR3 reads TGTGCCGCAGGGGGGGGCTTGGGGGCCAACGTCCTGACTTTC.

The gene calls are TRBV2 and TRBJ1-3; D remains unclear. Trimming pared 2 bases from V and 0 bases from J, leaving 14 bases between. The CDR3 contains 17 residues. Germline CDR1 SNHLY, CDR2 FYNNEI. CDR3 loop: CASSELRGSHSGNTIYF. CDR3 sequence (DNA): TGTGCCAGCAGTGAATTGAGAGGATCCCACTCTGGAAACACCATATATTTT.